Sequencing of this T cell receptor beta chain was carried out in a study of CD8 T cells in Susac syndrome. Study results and caveats: In its TCR sequencing and HLA analysis, the study acknowledged that the number of individuals was relatively small.

A quantity of about 0.5 to 1 ug RNA underwent reverse transcription using random hexamers. With immunoSEQ multiplex PCR, TCR beta CDR3 was amplified across 54 Vbeta and 13 Jbeta. TCRdb reprocessed the immunoSEQ multiplex PCR reads via MiXCR and lists one record per CDR3 protein. This sample carries around 160,000 distinct CDR3 sequences, about 93% of them seen once, and the ten largest clones take 0.13% to 0.15%. Sequencing of TCR beta drew on CD8+ and CD4+ T cells from blood. As concerns this clonotype: The antigen is unknown.

This CDR3 contains 20 residues. Germline CDR1 DFQATT, CDR2 SNEGSKA (reference sequence). V was trimmed by 5 bases and J by 0 bases, leaving 30 bases between them. The specimen was CD4+ T cells from PBMCs. This receptor was taken from a human donor in good health. V is TRBV20-1 and J is TRBJ2-3; possible D gene TRBD2, 6 bases. CDR3 in DNA: TGCAGTGCTCCAATGGGCTATTATAGCGGTCCAAATCCTAGCACAGATACGCAGTATTTT. This encodes CSAPMGYYSGPNPSTDTQYF.